The clone carrying this T cell receptor beta chain was counted once. Its specificity is unknown. This sample is drawn from a study of cytomegalovirus exposure and HLA in healthy donors. Study-wide results and limits: Some public TCRs appeared in many individuals, while most sequences were rare.

Profiled with immunoSEQ multiplex PCR; TCRdb holds only in-frame clones, not every one. Among 150,000 to 200,000 clones listed, approximately 96% were seen once. Trimming took 2 bases from V and 0 from J, leaving 8 bases between them. The CDR3 contains 14 residues. Looked up from germline, CDR1 is SGHRS and CDR2 is YFSETQ. The sequencing input was PBMCs. V usage is TRBV5-1 and J usage is TRBJ1-1; D is undetermined. This clonotype originated in a young woman in good health and CMV-seronegative. Here the CDR3 DNA reads TGCGCCAGCAGCTTACAAACAGTGAACACTGAAGCTTTCTTT. This codes for CASSLQTVNTEAFF.